This T cell receptor (beta chain) derives from a study of blood T cell repertoires in COVID-19. Study-wide background: COVID-19 samples collected from the United States, Italy and Spain covered acute and convalescent phases.

CDR3 length: 14 residues. Trimming removed 4 bases from V and 5 bases from J, with 12 bases in between. The germline V gene has CDR1 LNHDA and CDR2 SQIVND (reference sequence). Authors' analysis steps: Nucleated cell counts were estimated from reference gene primer amplification. The repertoire was sequenced with immunoSEQ multiplex PCR; TCRdb's copy has only in-frame clones and lacks some. V, J and clone size are taken as reported in that table, and D and trimming were inferred from the DNA itself. The sample yields fewer than 200,000 clones, around 87% seen once. Sequenced material: peripheral blood. The J gene is TRBJ1-5, the V gene TRBV19, with D possibly TRBD1 on 6 matching bases. The sequence came from a woman in her late teens or twenties who had recovered from COVID-19. As DNA, the CDR3 is TGTGCCAGTAGTACAGGGACATATTATCAGCCCCAGCATTTT. Amino acid sequence: CASSTGTYYQPQHF.